This TCR beta chain was retrieved from a study of naive CD8 T cells in extremely preterm neonates. Preterm samples came from extremely preterm deliveries at about 21-27 weeks. Points from the study as a whole: Preterm neonates shared more CDR3 nucleotide sequences (about 2.5%) than older groups. Compared with older groups, preterm CDR3s were shorter, with fewer N additions and less trimming.

Note on this clone: Its cognate antigen is unknown.

The CDR3 runs 16 residues. After removal of 5 bases from V and 3 bases from J, the junction contained 10 bases not matched to a gene. CDR1 and CDR2 from the germline V gene are SEHNR and FQNEAQ (reference sequence). The method was immunoSEQ multiplex PCR; TCRdb's version includes in-frame clones alone and lacks a portion of them. In the table there are 4,500 to 6,500 clones, nearly 95% of which are singletons. The clonotype originates from a boy who was born preterm. V and J are TRBV7-9 and TRBJ1-2; 9 bases fit TRBD1. Specimen: naive CD8+ T cells from cord blood. The CDR3 loop is CASSQPGQGVDYGYTF. The CDR3 DNA reads TGTGCCAGCAGCCAGCCGGGACAGGGAGTCGACTATGGCTACACCTTC.